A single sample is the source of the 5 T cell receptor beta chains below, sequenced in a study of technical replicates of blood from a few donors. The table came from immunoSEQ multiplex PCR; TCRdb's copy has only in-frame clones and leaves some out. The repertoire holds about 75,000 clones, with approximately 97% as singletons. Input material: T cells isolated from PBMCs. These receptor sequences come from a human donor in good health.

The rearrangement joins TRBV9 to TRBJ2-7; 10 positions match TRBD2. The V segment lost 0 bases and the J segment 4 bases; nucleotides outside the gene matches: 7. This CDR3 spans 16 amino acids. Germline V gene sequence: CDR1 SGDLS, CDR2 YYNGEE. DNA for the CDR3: TGTGCCAGCAGCGTAGGGGCTAGCGGGAGTCTTTACGAGCAGTACTTC. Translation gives CASSVGASGSLYEQYF.

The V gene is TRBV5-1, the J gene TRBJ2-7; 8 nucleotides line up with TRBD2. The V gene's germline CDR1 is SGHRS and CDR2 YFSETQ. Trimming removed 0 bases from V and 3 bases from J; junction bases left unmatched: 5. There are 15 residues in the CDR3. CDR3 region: CASSLAQREYYEQYF. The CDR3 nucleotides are TGCGCCAGCAGCTTGGCACAGCGGGAGTACTACGAGCAGTACTTC. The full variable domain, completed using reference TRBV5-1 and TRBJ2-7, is KAGVTQTPRYLIKTRGQQVTLSCSPISGHRSVSWYQQTPGQGLQFLFEYFSETQRNKGNFPGRFSGRQFSNSRSEMNVSTLELGDSALYLCASSLAQREYYEQYFGPGTRLTVT.

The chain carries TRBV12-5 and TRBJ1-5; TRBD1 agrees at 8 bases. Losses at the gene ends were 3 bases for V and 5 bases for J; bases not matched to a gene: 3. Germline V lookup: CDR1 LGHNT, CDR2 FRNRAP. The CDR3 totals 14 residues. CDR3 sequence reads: CASGLGQGYQPQHF. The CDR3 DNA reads TGTGCTAGTGGTTTAGGACAGGGATATCAGCCCCAGCATTTT.

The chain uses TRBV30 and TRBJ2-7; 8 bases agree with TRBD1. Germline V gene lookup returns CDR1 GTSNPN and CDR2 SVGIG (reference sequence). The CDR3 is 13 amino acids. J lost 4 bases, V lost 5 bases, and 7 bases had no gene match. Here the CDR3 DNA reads TGTGCCTGGGGGGGAGACAGGGGTTACGAGCAGTACTTC. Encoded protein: CAWGGDRGYEQYF.

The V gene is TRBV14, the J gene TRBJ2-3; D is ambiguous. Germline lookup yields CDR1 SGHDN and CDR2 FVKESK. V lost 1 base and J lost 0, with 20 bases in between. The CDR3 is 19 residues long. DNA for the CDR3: TGTGCCAGCAGCCAAGCGTATATTGGTCGTGCCTATAGCACAGATACGCAGTATTTT. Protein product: CASSQAYIGRAYSTDTQYF.